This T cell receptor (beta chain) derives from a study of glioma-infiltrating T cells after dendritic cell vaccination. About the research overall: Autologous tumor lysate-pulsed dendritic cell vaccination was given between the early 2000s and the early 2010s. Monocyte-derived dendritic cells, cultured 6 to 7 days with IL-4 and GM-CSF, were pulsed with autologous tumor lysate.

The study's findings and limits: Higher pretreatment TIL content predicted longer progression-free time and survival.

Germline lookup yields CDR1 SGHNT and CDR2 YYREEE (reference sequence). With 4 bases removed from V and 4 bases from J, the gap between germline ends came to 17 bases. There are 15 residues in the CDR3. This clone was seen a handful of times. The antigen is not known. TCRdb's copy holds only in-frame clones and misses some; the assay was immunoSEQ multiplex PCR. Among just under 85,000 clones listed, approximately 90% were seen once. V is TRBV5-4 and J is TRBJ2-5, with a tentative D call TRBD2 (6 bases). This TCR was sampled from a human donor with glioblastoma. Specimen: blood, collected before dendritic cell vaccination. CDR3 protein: CASSGRDSRGETQYF. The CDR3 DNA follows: TGTGCCAGCAGCGGCCGGGACTCTCGGGGAGAGACCCAGTACTTC.